This entry is about one T cell receptor (beta chain). The assay was immunoSEQ multiplex PCR, and TCRdb's table has in-frame clones only and misses some. The sample records under 85,000 clones, 85% to 90% being singletons. The data derive from a study of blood T cell repertoires in COVID-19. About the research overall: T cells, B-cell-depleted T cells, or PBMCs provided the cDNA or gDNA that served as material.

Sequencing was carried out using peripheral blood. The receptor's source is an elderly man with acute or convalescent COVID-19.

CDR3 in amino acids: CASRIGQAGELFF. The CDR3 DNA is TGTGCCAGCAGGATCGGACAGGCCGGGGAGCTGTTTTTT. The rearrangement joins TRBV27 to TRBJ2-2, with 7 positions matching TRBD1. J was trimmed by 6 bases and V by 6 bases; bases with no gene match: 4. The CDR3 is made up of 13 amino acids. CDR1 MNHEY and CDR2 SMNVEV come from the germline V gene (reference sequence).